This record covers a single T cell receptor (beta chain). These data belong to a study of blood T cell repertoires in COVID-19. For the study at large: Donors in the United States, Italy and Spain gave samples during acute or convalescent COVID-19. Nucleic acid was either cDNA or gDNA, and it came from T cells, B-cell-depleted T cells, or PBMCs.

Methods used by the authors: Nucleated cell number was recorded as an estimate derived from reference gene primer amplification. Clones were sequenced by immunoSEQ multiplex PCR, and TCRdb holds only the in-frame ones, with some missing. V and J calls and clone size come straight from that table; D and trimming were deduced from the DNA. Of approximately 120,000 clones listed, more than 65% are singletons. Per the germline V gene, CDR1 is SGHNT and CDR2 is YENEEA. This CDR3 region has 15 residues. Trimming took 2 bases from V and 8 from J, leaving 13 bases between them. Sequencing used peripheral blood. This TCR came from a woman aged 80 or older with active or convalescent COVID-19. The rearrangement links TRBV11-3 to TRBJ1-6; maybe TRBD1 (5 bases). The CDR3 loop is CASSLSGESDSPLHF. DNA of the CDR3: TGTGCCAGCAGCTTATCGGGGGAATCGGATTCACCCCTCCACTTT.